This is a list of T cell receptor beta chains from one sample in a study of blood T cell repertoires in COVID-19. TCRdb keeps only in-frame clones here, not all; method: immunoSEQ multiplex PCR. This table has some 130,000 clones, approximately 88% appearing once. Sequencing was carried out using peripheral blood. These TCRs come from a man in his fifties or sixties with acute or convalescent COVID-19. Each CDR3 is given with its conserved first and last residue. The D gene is left open where the match is weak. Size is omitted from some rows. Given values are once, few, many or a class for expanded clones.

TRBV11-3	NA	TRBJ1-1	NA	TGTGCCAGCAGCATCGACAGACACACTGAAGCTTTCTTT	CASSIDRHTEAFF
TRBV4-1	TRBD1	TRBJ1-6	NA	TGCGCCAGCAGCCATGCAGACAGGGCTCATTCACCCCTCCACTTT	CASSHADRAHSPLHF
TRBV11-2	NA	TRBJ1-2	NA	TGTGCCAGCAGCTCCGCGGTGGGGAGCTCCTATGGCTACACCTTC	CASSSAVGSSYGYTF
TRBV5-1	TRBD2	TRBJ2-3	once	TGCGCCAGCAGCTTGAGGGCGGGAGGGCCCGGAGATACGCAGTATTTT	CASSLRAGGPGDTQYF
TRBV18	TRBD2	TRBJ2-7	NA	TGTGCCAGCTCGACGGGACTAGTCTCCTACGAGCAGTACTTC	CASSTGLVSYEQYF
TRBV9	NA	TRBJ2-7	NA	TGTGCCAGCAGCGTAGATGGGACAACCTACGAGCAGTACTTC	CASSVDGTTYEQYF
TRBV29-1	TRBD1	TRBJ1-1	NA	TGCAGCGCCACGGGACAGATGAACACTGAAGCTTTCTTT	CSATGQMNTEAFF
TRBV2	NA	TRBJ2-2	NA	TGTGCCAGCGTAGGGACACGGAACACCGGGGAGCTGTTTTTT	CASVGTRNTGELFF
TRBV5-8	NA	TRBJ2-7	NA	TGTGCCAGCAGCTTACTGCAGGGTAAGCCCTACGAGCAGTACTTC	CASSLLQGKPYEQYF
TRBV18	NA	TRBJ2-3	NA	TGTGCCAGCTCGAGTACTGGGCCAAGGGGGTCAGATACGCAGTATTTT	CASSSTGPRGSDTQYF
TRBV5-1	TRBD1	TRBJ1-1	once	TGCGCCAGCAGCCTACAGGGGGCCCGAACGACTGAAGCTTTCTTT	CASSLQGARTTEAFF
TRBV2	TRBD2	TRBJ2-1	NA	TGTGCCAGCAGGGTCGGGCTAGCGGGAGGGTACAATGAGCAGTTCTTC	CASRVGLAGGYNEQFF
TRBV6-4	TRBD1	TRBJ2-1	NA	TGTGCCAGCAGTGACTCCAGGAAGACAGGGGCCCACTACAATGAGCAGTTCTTC	CASSDSRKTGAHYNEQFF
TRBV27	NA	TRBJ2-3	NA	TGTGCCAGCAGTTTCCTAGCCCCAGATACGCAGTATTTT	CASSFLAPDTQYF
TRBV7-2	NA	TRBJ1-6	NA	TGTGCCAGCAGCCAGGGGCCGAGGGGTAATTCACCCCTCCACTTT	CASSQGPRGNSPLHF
TRBV5-6	TRBD1	TRBJ2-4	NA	TGTGCCAGCAGCGAGACAGGGACCCTCGGGACATTTCAGTACTTC	CASSETGTLGTFQYF
TRBV10-3	NA	TRBJ1-2	NA	TGTGCCATCAGGGCCGCGGGGGGCGACTATGGCTACACCTTC	CAIRAAGGDYGYTF
TRBV6-4	NA	TRBJ1-2	NA	TGTGCCAGCAGTGACTCTTGGGGGGACTATGGCTACACCTTC	CASSDSWGDYGYTF
TRBV6-4	TRBD2	TRBJ2-1	NA	TGTGCCAGCAGTGACTCATCTAGCGGGAGTGAAGAGCAGTTCTTC	CASSDSSSGSEEQFF
TRBV11-2	TRBD2	TRBJ2-2	many	TGTGCCAGCAGCGCAGGACTAGCGGGAAGGGTCGGGGAGCTGTTTTTT	CASSAGLAGRVGELFF
TRBV2	TRBD1	TRBJ1-2	NA	TGTGCCAGCAGATCCCGGACAGGGGATATGTATGGCTACACCTTC	CASRSRTGDMYGYTF
TRBV24-1	TRBD1	TRBJ1-2	NA	TGTGCCACCAGTGATGAAAGTGGGACAGCAGCTGGCTACACCTTC	CATSDESGTAAGYTF
TRBV4-2	TRBD2	TRBJ2-3	few	TGTGCCAGCAGCCAGGTCATATATCCCCCGCGGGAGAATGATACGCAGTATTTT	CASSQVIYPPRENDTQYF
TRBV5-1	NA	TRBJ2-1	NA	TGCGCCAGCAGGGACCTTAGGGGGGGGCCCTACAATGAGCAGTTCTTC	CASRDLRGGPYNEQFF
TRBV27	NA	TRBJ2-5	NA	TGTGCCAGCAGTTTACAAGGACAACTACAAGAGACCCAGTACTTC	CASSLQGQLQETQYF
TRBV19	NA	TRBJ1-1	NA	TGTGCCAGTAGTTTAAGGGGATTGAACACTGAAGCTTTCTTT	CASSLRGLNTEAFF
TRBV6-6	TRBD1	TRBJ1-2	NA	TGTGCCAGCAGACTACAGGGGGCAATCTATGGCTACACCTTC	CASRLQGAIYGYTF
TRBV3-1/TRBV3-2	NA	TRBJ2-2	NA	TGTGCCAGCAGCCAAGCGCCAGGGGCCCTCCTTCGTACAGGGGAGCTGTTTTTT	CASSQAPGALLRTGELFF
TRBV5-1	TRBD1	TRBJ1-1	few	TGCGCCAGCCGACCTGGACAGGTTGCCACTGAAGCTTTCTTT	CASRPGQVATEAFF
TRBV6-5	NA	TRBJ1-2	NA	TGTGCCAGCAGCCCCCCGTGGGGGGGTGAGGGCTACACCTTC	CASSPPWGGEGYTF
TRBV7-2	TRBD2	TRBJ2-5	NA	TGTGCCAGCAGCTTAAATCCCTCCCTAGCGGGAGACCAAGAGACCCAGTACTTC	CASSLNPSLAGDQETQYF
TRBV2	NA	TRBJ1-1	once	TGTGCCAGCATGGCGGGGGGGAACACTGAAGCTTTCTTT	CASMAGGNTEAFF
TRBV15	TRBD2	TRBJ2-1	NA	TGTGCCACCAGCAGAGCGGGCGGGAGGGCCTCGGATGAGCAGTTCTTC	CATSRAGGRASDEQFF
TRBV14	TRBD1	TRBJ1-1	few	TGTGCCAGCAGCCGTACCCGGGACAGGGGGCGAAGGGGCACTGAAGCTTTCTTT	CASSRTRDRGRRGTEAFF
TRBV28	NA	TRBJ1-1	NA	TGTGCCAGCAGTTGGGCCACTTTGGAAGCTGAAGCTTTCTTT	CASSWATLEAEAFF
TRBV27	TRBD1	TRBJ1-2	NA	TGTGCCAGCAGCGGACAGGGGAGCGGCTACACCTTC	CASSGQGSGYTF
TRBV28	TRBD1	TRBJ1-2	NA	TGTGCCAGCAGTACCTCGTGGACAGGGGCGCGGGGCTATGGCTACACCTTC	CASSTSWTGARGYGYTF
TRBV2	NA	TRBJ1-2	once	TGTGCCAGCGAAGCGGCGGCGACCTATGGCTACACCTTC	CASEAAATYGYTF
TRBV18	TRBD1	TRBJ1-1	NA	TGTGCCAGCTCTGGGACAGTCATGAACACTGAAGCTTTCTTT	CASSGTVMNTEAFF
TRBV19	NA	TRBJ1-5	NA	TGTGCCAGTAGTATAGACAGGGATAATTATCAGCCCCAGCATTTT	CASSIDRDNYQPQHF
TRBV7-2	NA	TRBJ1-6	few	TGTGCCAGCAGCCTAAGGGTGCGGGTTTCCTATAATTCACCCCTCCACTTT	CASSLRVRVSYNSPLHF
TRBV5-1	TRBD2	TRBJ2-3	NA	TGCGCCAGCAGCTTGAATAGCGGGCCACCCACAGATACGCAGTATTTT	CASSLNSGPPTDTQYF
TRBV7-3	TRBD1	TRBJ2-2	NA	TGTGCCAGCAGCTCAGCCGGGACAGGGGCTACCGGGGAGCTGTTTTTT	CASSSAGTGATGELFF
TRBV7-9	NA	TRBJ2-1	NA	TGTGCCAGCCCCCGGGGGACTTACAATGAGCAGTTCTTC	CASPRGTYNEQFF
TRBV11-3	NA	TRBJ2-7	NA	TGTGCCAGCAGCTTTAGGGGTGACGAGCAGTACTTC	CASSFRGDEQYF
TRBV7-9	NA	TRBJ2-1	NA	TGTGCCAGCAGCTTAGTTCGGGGCTACAATGAGCAGTTCTTC	CASSLVRGYNEQFF
TRBV3-1/TRBV3-2	NA	TRBJ1-2	NA	TGTGCCAGCAGCCAACGGGGACATCTCTATGGCTACACCTTC	CASSQRGHLYGYTF
TRBV27	NA	TRBJ2-7	once	TGTGCCAGCAGTTTAGACGCGGCATTCTACGAGCAGTACTTC	CASSLDAAFYEQYF
TRBV30	NA	TRBJ1-1	once	TGTGCCTGGAGTGTCCTTTCAGGGTCTGAAGCTTTCTTT	CAWSVLSGSEAFF
TRBV4-2	NA	TRBJ2-4	NA	TGTGCCAGCAGCCCTCCCCCGGGGGTAGCAAGTGACATTCAGTACTTC	CASSPPPGVASDIQYF
TRBV25-1	NA	TRBJ2-5	NA	TGTGCCAGCAGTGACCGGTGGAGCCAAGAGACCCAGTACTTC	CASSDRWSQETQYF
TRBV18	NA	TRBJ2-5	NA	TGTGCCAGCTCACCCCTGGAGAAAGAGACCCAGTACTTC	CASSPLEKETQYF
TRBV7-2	TRBD1	TRBJ2-5	NA	TGTGCCAGCAGCTTAGGCCAGGGGGTAGAGACCCAGTACTTC	CASSLGQGVETQYF
TRBV14	NA	TRBJ1-1	NA	TGTGCCAGCAGCCTGAACTCAGGGGTCACTGAAGCTTTCTTT	CASSLNSGVTEAFF
TRBV5-6	NA	TRBJ2-7	few	TGTGCCAGCAGGGTTGAGCAGGGGCGACTACGAGAGCAGTACTTC	CASRVEQGRLREQYF